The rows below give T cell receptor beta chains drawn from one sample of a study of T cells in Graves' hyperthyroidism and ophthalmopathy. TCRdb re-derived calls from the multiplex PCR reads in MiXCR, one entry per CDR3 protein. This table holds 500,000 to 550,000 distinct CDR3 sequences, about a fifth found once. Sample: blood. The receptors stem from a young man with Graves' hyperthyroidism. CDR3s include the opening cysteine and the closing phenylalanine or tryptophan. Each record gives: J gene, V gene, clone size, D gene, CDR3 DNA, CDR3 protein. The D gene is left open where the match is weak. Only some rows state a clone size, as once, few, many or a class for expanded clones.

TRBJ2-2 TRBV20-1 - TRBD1 TGCAGTGCTAGACGGGACAGGGAAGACACCGGGGAGCTGTTTTTT CSARRDREDTGELFF
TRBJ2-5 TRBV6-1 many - TGTGCCAGCAGTGAAGCAGGACAGAGGGCAGAGACCCAGTACTTC CASSEAGQRAETQYF
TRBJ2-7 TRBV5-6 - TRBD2 TGTGCCAGCAGCTCCGGGACTAGCGGATACTACGAGCAGTACTTC CASSSGTSGYYEQYF
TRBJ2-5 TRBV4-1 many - TGCGCCAGCAGCCAAGATCCAGGTCGGGCAGAGACCCAGTACTTC CASSQDPGRAETQYF
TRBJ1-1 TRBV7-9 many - TGTGCCAGCAGCTTAGGATCCTGGGACACTGAAGCTTTCTTT CASSLGSWDTEAFF
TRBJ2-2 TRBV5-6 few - TGTGCCAGCAGCTTGCACAGGGTAAACACCGGGGATCTGTTTTTT CASSLHRVNTGDLFF
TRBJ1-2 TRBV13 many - TGTGCCAGCAGCCTACGCGGGGGTAGGACCTATGGCTACACCTTC CASSLRGGRTYGYTF
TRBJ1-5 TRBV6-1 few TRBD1 TGTGCCACTTCAACCGGGACAGACAATCAGCCCCAGCATTTT CATSTGTDNQPQHF
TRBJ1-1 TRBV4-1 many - TGCGCCAGCAGCCGCCCGGACAAAAAAGGGGCTTTCTTT CASSRPDKKGAFF
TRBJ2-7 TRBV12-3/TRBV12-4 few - TGTGCCAGCAGCATTCGAGTTGAGTCCTACGAGCAGTACTTC CASSIRVESYEQYF
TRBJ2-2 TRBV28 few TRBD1 TGTGTCAGCACCGACTGGACAGGGAAGGCCGGGGAGCTGTTTTTT CVSTDWTGKAGELFF
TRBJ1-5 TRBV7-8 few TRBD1 TGTGCCAGCAGCGGCCCGGACAGGGGATTCGAACAGCCCCAGCATTTT CASSGPDRGFEQPQHF
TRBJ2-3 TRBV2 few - TGTGCCAGCAGTGATGGGCCAGGGAGATCAGATACGCAGTATTTT CASSDGPGRSDTQYF
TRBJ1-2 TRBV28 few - TGTGCCAGCAGTTTAAGTCCTGGTGATGGCTACACCTTC CASSLSPGDGYTF
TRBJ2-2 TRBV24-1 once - TGTGCCACCAGTGATTTGCCAGGGACAAACACCGGGGAGCTGTTTTTT CATSDLPGTNTGELFF
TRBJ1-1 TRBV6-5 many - TGTGCCAGCAGTTTCGCAAGAGAACTGAACACTGAAGCTTTCTTT CASSFARELNTEAFF
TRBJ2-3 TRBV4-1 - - TGCGCCAGCAGCAATTCCCCCCAGCCCACAGATACGCAGTATTTT CASSNSPQPTDTQYF
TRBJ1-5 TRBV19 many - TGTGCCAGTAATCGATACCCTAGCAATCAGCCCCAGCATTTT CASNRYPSNQPQHF
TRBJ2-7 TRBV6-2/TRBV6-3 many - TGTGCCAGCAGTTACGAGGACAACTTCTACGAGCAGTACTTC CASSYEDNFYEQYF
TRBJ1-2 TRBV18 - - TGTGCCAGCTCACCTGAGAACAGGGATGGCTACACCTTC CASSPENRDGYTF
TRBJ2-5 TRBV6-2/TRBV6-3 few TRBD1 TGTGCCAGCAGTTCAGGGGGCGAACAAGAGACCCAGTACTTC CASSSGGEQETQYF
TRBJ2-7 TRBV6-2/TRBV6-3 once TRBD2 TGTGCCAGCAGTTTAGCGGGAGGCTCGTCCGAGCAGTACTTC CASSLAGGSSEQYF